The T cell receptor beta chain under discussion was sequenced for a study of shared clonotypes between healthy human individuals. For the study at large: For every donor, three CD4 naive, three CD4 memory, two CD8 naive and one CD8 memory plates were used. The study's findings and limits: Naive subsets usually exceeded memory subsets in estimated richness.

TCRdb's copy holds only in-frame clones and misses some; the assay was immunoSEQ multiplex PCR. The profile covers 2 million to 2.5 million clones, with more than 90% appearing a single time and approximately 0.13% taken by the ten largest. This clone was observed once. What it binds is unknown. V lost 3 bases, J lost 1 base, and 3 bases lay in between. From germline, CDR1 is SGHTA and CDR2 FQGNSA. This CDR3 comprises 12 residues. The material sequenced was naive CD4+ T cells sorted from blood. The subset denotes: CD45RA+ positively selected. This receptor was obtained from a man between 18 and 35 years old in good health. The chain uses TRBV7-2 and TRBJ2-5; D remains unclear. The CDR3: CASSFPQETQYF. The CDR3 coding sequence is TGTGCCAGCAGCTTCCCCCAAGAGACCCAGTACTTC.